Following are 26 T cell receptor beta chains from one sample sequenced in a study of blood T cell repertoires in COVID-19. The data were produced by immunoSEQ multiplex PCR, yet TCRdb's version contains in-frame clones alone and is incomplete. The sample consists of a few hundred thousand clones, approximately 90% of them appearing once. Input material: PBMCs or T cells enriched from blood (not recorded which). All receptors come from a woman under 30 who had recovered from COVID-19.

The rearrangement uses TRBV7-9 and TRBJ1-2; 9 bases map to TRBD1. V gave up 0 bases and J gave up 4 bases; unmatched junction bases: 9. The V gene's germline CDR1 is SEHNR and CDR2 FQNEAQ (reference sequence). The CDR3 runs to 17 residues. CDR3 bases: TGTGCCAGCAGCTTAGCGCTAGGACAGGGGAGGTCCTATGGCTACACCTTC. Its protein product is CASSLALGQGRSYGYTF.

This rearrangement joins TRBV14 to TRBJ1-3; no clear D. CDR1 SGHDN and CDR2 FVKESK come from the germline V gene. With 4 bases removed from V and 0 bases from J, the gap between germline ends came to 10 bases. CDR3 length: 15 amino acids. The CDR3 region is CASSPLTISGNTIYF. The CDR3 nucleotides read TGTGCCAGCAGCCCGCTTACTATCTCTGGAAACACCATATATTTT.

This chain joins TRBV6-5 and TRBJ2-5; maybe TRBD1 (5 bases). Deletions cut 6 bases from V and 2 bases from J, with 13 bases between. The CDR3 runs to 14 residues. The germline V gene encodes CDR1 MNHEY and CDR2 SVGAGI. CDR3 protein: CASRGWTPQETQYF. In nucleotides, the CDR3 is TGTGCCAGCAGGGGATGGACACCACAAGAGACCCAGTACTTC.

The rearrangement links TRBV7-3 to TRBJ2-3; weak D call: TRBD2 (7 bases). Germline CDR1 and CDR2: SGHTA and FQGTGA. The ends were cut back, 2 bases at V and 0 bases at J, with 24 bases in the middle. CDR3 length: 20 amino acids. As DNA, the CDR3 is TGTGCCAGCAGCTTACAGCCCGGGGGGATGTTCAGGGGCAGCACAGATACGCAGTATTTT. Its protein is CASSLQPGGMFRGSTDTQYF. Variable domain in full (rest from reference TRBV7-3 and TRBJ2-3): GAGVSQTPSNKVTEKGKYVELRCDPISGHTALYWYRQSLGQGPEFLIYFQGTGAADDSGLPNDRFFAVRPEGSVSTLKIQRTERGDSAVYLCASSLQPGGMFRGSTDTQYFGPGTRLTVL.

J is TRBJ2-5 and V is TRBV11-2; D possibly corresponds to TRBD2 (6 bases). CDR3 length equals 15 residues. The V gene's germline CDR1 is SGHAT and CDR2 FQNNGV. V was cut by 5 bases and J by 4 bases, with 17 bases left in between. The CDR3 protein is CASSPAQAGGETQYF. The CDR3 nucleotides read TGTGCCAGCAGCCCCGCGCAGGCCGGGGGAGAGACCCAGTACTTC.

The chain employs TRBV7-3 and TRBJ1-2; no reliable D call. Germline lookup yields CDR1 SGHTA and CDR2 FQGTGA. V was clipped by 2 bases and J by 5 bases, with 6 bases between them. The CDR3 is made up of 12 amino acids. CDR3 region: CASSLSGYGYTF. Written as DNA, the CDR3 is TGTGCCAGCAGCTTATCGGGGTATGGCTACACCTTC.

The chain combines TRBV9 with TRBJ2-3; the match to TRBD2 covers 7 bases. The CDR3 length is 16 residues. J was trimmed by 6 bases and V by 6 bases; bases with no gene match: 16. Germline V lookup: CDR1 SGDLS, CDR2 YYNGEE. The DNA for the CDR3 is TGTGCCAGCACCCTAACTACGGGGGGATCATCGGATACGCAGTATTTT. This sequence encodes CASTLTTGGSSDTQYF.

The V and J genes are TRBV29-1 and TRBJ1-2; 7 bases agree with TRBD1. V lost 7 bases to trimming and J lost 7 bases; unmatched junction nucleotides: 9. Germline lookup yields CDR1 SQVTM and CDR2 ANQGSEA. This CDR3 contains 12 residues. In DNA, the CDR3 is TGCAGCGATGGAGGAGGGGGCATTGGCTACACCTTC. Protein product: CSDGGGGIGYTF. The variable domain in full, with the rest retrieved from reference TRBV29-1 and TRBJ1-2, is SAVISQKPSRDICQRGTSLTIQCQVDSQVTMMFWYRQQPGQSLTLIATANQGSEATYESGFVIDKFPISRPNLTFSTLTVSNMSPEDSSIYLCSDGGGGIGYTFGSGTRLTVV.

The chain combines TRBV5-1 with TRBJ2-1; 15 nucleotides align to TRBD2. Trimming removed 2 bases from V and 4 bases from J; junction bases left unmatched: 7. The CDR3 covers 18 residues. Germline CDR1 is SGHRS and CDR2 is YFSETQ. The CDR3 nucleotides read TGCGCCAGCAGCTTCAGGACTAGCGGGAGGGCCGTTTACAATGAGCAGTTCTTC. Amino acid sequence: CASSFRTSGRAVYNEQFF.

The chain couples TRBV29-1 to TRBJ2-5, with a tentative D call TRBD1 (5 bases). Trimming removed 7 bases at V and 5 bases at J, with 11 bases between. The CDR3 spans 11 residues. Germline V CDR1 and CDR2: SQVTM, ANQGSEA. The CDR3 DNA sequence: TGCAGCGGGGGCCCTGGCGAGACCCAGTACTTC. As protein: CSGGPGETQYF.

This sequence joins TRBV6-2 or TRBV6-3 and TRBJ1-5; TRBD1 might be the D (6 bases). V was trimmed by 6 bases and J by 7 bases, leaving 25 bases between them. Germline V gene sequence: CDR1 MNHEY, CDR2 SVGEGT. This CDR3 region has 17 residues. The CDR3: CASSPYPPTGFRQPQHF. In DNA form, the CDR3 reads TGTGCCAGCAGCCCTTACCCGCCCACAGGGTTTAGACAGCCCCAGCATTTT.

The rearrangement links TRBV5-4 to TRBJ2-7; a weak D match, TRBD1 (6 bases). CDR3 length: 15 residues. V dropped 4 bases and J dropped 3 bases, with 17 bases sitting between them. CDR1 and CDR2 (germline): SGHNT, YYREEE (reference sequence). The CDR3 region has the DNA TGTGCCAGCAGCGGGACAAACAGGGCGGGCTACGAGCAGTACTTC. Amino acids: CASSGTNRAGYEQYF.

CDR3 sequence reads: CASSPRQPGIQYF. The CDR3 DNA is TGTGCCAGCTCACCACGCCAGCCAGGAATTCAGTACTTC. The chain combines TRBV18 with TRBJ2-4; D gene ambiguous. Germline V gene sequence: CDR1 KGHSH, CDR2 LQKENI. This CDR3 comprises 13 residues. The germline V and J ends were trimmed by 1 base and 10 bases, with 11 bases remaining between them. Looking up the rest from reference TRBV18 and TRBJ2-4 gives the full variable domain: NAGVMQNPRHLVRRRGQEARLRCSPMKGHSHVYWYRQLPEEGLKFMVYLQKENIIDESGMPKERFSAEFPKEGPSILRIQQVVRGDSAAYFCASSPRQPGIQYFGAGTRLSVL.

The chain uses TRBV10-2 and TRBJ1-1, with D uncertain. The germline CDR1 and CDR2 sequences are WSHSY and SAAADI. Trimming removed 7 bases at V and 5 bases at J, with 20 bases between. The CDR3 has 15 residues. The CDR3 protein is CASIGVNSVGTEAFF. The CDR3 region has the DNA TGCGCCAGCATAGGTGTGAACAGTGTAGGAACTGAAGCTTTCTTT.

This clone was detected a few times. V is TRBV29-1 and J is TRBJ1-4; 8 positions match TRBD1. Per the germline V gene, CDR1 is SQVTM and CDR2 is ANQGSEA. J lost 0 bases, V lost 6 bases, and 15 bases had no gene match. CDR3 length: 18 amino acids. This CDR3 is CSVSGTGGNGATNEKLFF. The CDR3 DNA is TGCAGCGTCTCCGGGACAGGCGGCAATGGTGCAACTAATGAAAAACTGTTTTTT.

CDR3 residues: CASSWPGTDTQYF. CDR3 DNA: TGTGCCAGCAGCTGGCCCGGGACAGATACGCAGTATTTT. The J gene is TRBJ2-3, the V gene TRBV5-4; D gene unclear. Germline values: CDR1 SGHNT, CDR2 YYREEE (reference sequence). The CDR3 totals 13 residues. The V and J ends lost 3 bases and 3 bases respectively, with 8 bases between them.

This chain connects TRBV10-3 to TRBJ1-3, with a tentative D call TRBD1 (6 bases). The V and J ends lost 0 bases and 0 bases respectively, with 6 bases between them. Germline lookup yields CDR1 ENHRY and CDR2 SYGVKD. The CDR3 loop spans 15 amino acids. Here the CDR3 DNA reads TGTGCCATCAGTGAGTCAGGGGGCTCTGGAAACACCATATATTTT. Translating it yields CAISESGGSGNTIYF.

The chain has TRBV6-1 and TRBJ2-1; D perhaps matches TRBD2 (5 bases). The CDR3 consists of 17 residues. The V and J ends lost 4 bases and 0 bases respectively, with 16 bases between them. Germline V gene data show CDR1 as MNHNS and CDR2 as SASEGT. CDR3 sequence (DNA): TGTGCCAGCAGTGGTTTTGGTATAGCGAGCTCCTACAATGAGCAGTTCTTC. Amino acid sequence: CASSGFGIASSYNEQFF.

As regards this clone: The sample contains more than one DNA sequence encoding this CDR3. The chain links TRBV28 to TRBJ1-2, with D possibly matching TRBD1 (6 bases). Germline V lookup: CDR1 MDHEN, CDR2 SYDVKM. The V end was cut by 3 bases, the J end by 7 bases, with 6 bases between. The CDR3 runs to 11 residues. CDR3 amino acids: CASSFRGGYTF. The CDR3, as DNA: TGTGCCAGCAGTTTCAGGGGTGGCTACACCTTC.

This sequence joins TRBV30 and TRBJ1-1, with 9 bases aligning to TRBD1. CDR1 and CDR2 (germline): GTSNPN, SVGIG (reference sequence). The CDR3 length is 17 residues. V shed 2 bases and J 8 bases; nucleotides not matched to a gene: 18. The DNA of the CDR3 is TGTGCCTGGAGTCCTACGGACAGGGGAGGTACCCGGAACGAAGCTTTCTTT. Translation: CAWSPTDRGGTRNEAFF.

This clone was detected many times. The rearrangement uses TRBV28 and TRBJ2-3; 13 bases map to TRBD2. This CDR3 is 17 amino acids long. The J segment lost 4 bases and the V segment lost 8 bases, leaving 12 bases of the junction unmatched. Germline V gene lookup returns CDR1 MDHEN and CDR2 SYDVKM. This CDR3 reads CASGFSIGLAGADTQYF. The DNA of the CDR3 is TGTGCCAGCGGATTCTCCATAGGACTAGCGGGAGCAGATACGCAGTATTTT.

The chain links TRBV27 to TRBJ2-1; TRBD1 aligns across 7 bases. The trim removed 10 bases at V and 3 bases at J, leaving 18 bases unmatched. This CDR3 is 17 amino acids long. Germline V gene data show CDR1 as MNHEY and CDR2 as SMNVEV (reference sequence). CDR3 sequence reads: CAKVLMTGTENYNEQFF. DNA for the CDR3: TGTGCCAAGGTACTTATGACCGGGACAGAGAACTACAATGAGCAGTTCTTC.

This clone appeared once. V and J are TRBV10-2 and TRBJ2-3; D not certain. CDR1 WSHSY and CDR2 SAAADI come from the germline V gene. Trimming took 5 bases from V and 7 from J, leaving 13 bases between them. The CDR3 is 13 residues long. The CDR3, as DNA: TGCGCCAGCAGTCTACCCCCTCTGAATACGCAGTATTTT. Translation: CASSLPPLNTQYF.

The rearrangement joins TRBV12-5 to TRBJ2-1, with 13 nucleotides matching TRBD2. V was clipped by 1 base and J by 4 bases; unmatched bases: 7. Germline V gene sequence: CDR1 LGHNT, CDR2 FRNRAP. The CDR3 sequence is 18 residues long. CDR3 DNA sequence: TGTGCTAGTGGTTTGGGAACATGGACTAGCGGGGGTTACAATGAGCAGTTCTTC. It specifies CASGLGTWTSGGYNEQFF.

The gene calls are TRBV28 and TRBJ2-5; D gene ambiguous. The CDR3 is made up of 16 amino acids. Looked up from germline, CDR1 is MDHEN and CDR2 is SYDVKM. V lost 5 bases, J lost 2 bases, and 18 bases lay in between. Here the CDR3 reads CASSPVGSELQETQYF. The CDR3 nucleotides are TGTGCCAGCAGTCCGGTCGGGTCAGAGCTACAAGAGACCCAGTACTTC.

This chain joins TRBV5-4 and TRBJ2-1, with D maybe TRBD1 (6 bases). CDR1 is SGHNT and CDR2 is YYREEE in the germline V gene (reference sequence). V lost 7 bases and J lost 1, with 9 bases in between. The CDR3 consists of 13 residues. CDR3 residues: CASRTDSYNEQFF. CDR3 sequence (DNA): TGTGCCAGCCGGACAGATTCCTACAATGAGCAGTTCTTC.